This T cell receptor (beta chain) was recovered during a study of T cell repertoires in cytomegalovirus infection. As for the study in general: Public TCR beta signature analysis indicated the presence of both CMV infection and matching HLA type. Findings and limits, study-wide: Predominance within the ex vivo response was attributable to HLA-C-restricted CMV-specific TCR beta clonotypes. Carriage of CMV together with the relevant HLA was identifiable through cumulative public TCR beta family frequency.

CDR3 length: 16 amino acids. CDR1 and CDR2 from the germline V gene are MNHNY and SVGAGI (reference sequence). With 5 bases removed from V and 2 bases from J, the gap between germline ends came to 19 bases. A single record per CDR3 protein comes from TCRdb applying MiXCR to the reads. Among 300,000 or so distinct CDR3 sequences listed, roughly 9.3% were seen once. In its sample, this clonotype was seen many times. The antigen remains unidentified. J is TRBJ2-7 and V is TRBV6-6, with no clear D. The sequencing sample was made of PBMCs. The receptor's source is a human donor in good health (CMV status not recorded). Some clones in this sample may be carry-over from other donors' samples. The CDR3 DNA reads as TGTGCCAGCAGTCCCCCTTCCAGCCTATTAGCCTACGAGCAGTACTTC. Its translation is CASSPPSSLLAYEQYF.